What follows are 32 T cell receptor beta chains derived from one specimen sequenced in a study of T cells after yellow fever vaccination. TCRdb re-called the 5' RACE reads through MiXCR, storing one row per CDR3 protein. This table holds around 250,000 distinct CDR3 sequences, 6.9% found once. The input for sequencing was CD4+ T cells sorted from PBMCs, taken 15 days after the yellow fever booster vaccination. These receptors came from a young man who received the YFV17D yellow fever vaccine.

Only a few counts were recorded for this clonotype. The gene calls are TRBV24-1 and TRBJ1-2; D is possibly TRBD1 (5 bases). The CDR3 spans 16 residues. V was cut by 3 bases and J by 4 bases, with 17 bases left in between. Germline CDR1 reads KGHDR; CDR2 reads SFDVKD. The CDR3 DNA follows: TGTGCCACCAGTGATACACTTGGGACTGACAGCTATGGCTACACCTTC. This sequence encodes CATSDTLGTDSYGYTF.

This clonotype was seen many times. The chain employs TRBV12-3 or TRBV12-4 and TRBJ2-7; D might be TRBD2 (6 bases). The CDR3 extends over 16 amino acids. V lost 5 bases and J lost 2, with 19 bases in between. The CDR3 region has the DNA TGTGCCAGCAGTCTTGGGGGTGGAGGGAGGCCCTACGAGCAGTACTTC. Translating gives CASSLGGGGRPYEQYF.

The V call is TRBV12-3 or TRBV12-4, the J call TRBJ2-5; tentatively, D is TRBD2 (6 bases). There are 14 residues in the CDR3. V shed 1 base and J shed 4 bases, with 10 bases lying between them. The CDR3 DNA reads as TGTGCCAGCAGTTTAGTGCCAGCGGGAGAGACCCAGTACTTC. It yields the protein CASSLVPAGETQYF.

This clonotype was counted only a few times. V and J are TRBV20-1 and TRBJ2-5; 9 nucleotides agree with TRBD1. The CDR3 is 16 amino acids. Per germline, CDR1 DFQATT and CDR2 SNEGSKA (reference sequence). V lost 3 bases and J lost 4; bases outside the gene matches: 12. CDR3 in amino acids: CSASPQDRGGSETQYF. CDR3 sequence (DNA): TGCAGTGCTAGTCCCCAGGACAGGGGAGGATCAGAGACCCAGTACTTC.

V usage is TRBV29-1 and J usage is TRBJ2-3; D ambiguous. This CDR3 has 12 amino acids. Trimming pared 5 bases from V and 1 base from J, leaving 7 bases between. Germline CDR1 and CDR2: SQVTM and ANQGSEA. The CDR3 sequence: CSVIVGTDTQYF. The DNA for the CDR3 is TGCAGCGTTATAGTAGGCACAGATACGCAGTATTTT.

In this sample, this clonotype turned up a few times. V and J are TRBV29-1 and TRBJ1-4, with TRBD1 matching over 8 bases. The germline V gene encodes CDR1 SQVTM and CDR2 ANQGSEA. Trimming cost V 7 bases and J 8 bases; bases outside gene matches: 9. This CDR3 region has 13 residues. This CDR3 is CSGGQGGNEKLFF. Written as DNA, the CDR3 is TGCAGCGGCGGACAGGGCGGGAACGAAAAACTGTTTTTT. Supplemented by reference TRBV29-1 and TRBJ1-4, the full variable domain reads SAVISQKPSRDICQRGTSLTIQCQVDSQVTMMFWYRQQPGQSLTLIATANQGSEATYESGFVIDKFPISRPNLTFSTLTVSNMSPEDSSIYLCSGGQGGNEKLFFGSGTQLSVL.

This clonotype turned up a few times. The V gene is TRBV7-2, the J gene TRBJ1-1; tentative D call: TRBD1 (5 bases). The CDR3 loop spans 13 amino acids. V was cut by 0 bases and J by 4 bases, with 6 bases left in between. Germline V gene sequence: CDR1 SGHTA, CDR2 FQGNSA. DNA of the CDR3: TGTGCCAGCAGCTTAGCCGACAGCACTGAAGCTTTCTTT. Translation gives CASSLADSTEAFF.

The chain couples TRBV7-9 to TRBJ2-2; no firm D call. The CDR3 extends over 12 amino acids. Trimming shortened V by 8 bases and J by 6 bases, and 10 bases separated the two germline ends. The V gene's germline CDR1 is SEHNR and CDR2 FQNEAQ (reference sequence). The CDR3 loop is CASSLPAGELFF. In DNA, the CDR3 is TGTGCCAGCTCCCTCCCGGCCGGGGAGCTGTTTTTT.

This sequence joins TRBV21-1 and TRBJ2-7. TRBV21-1 corresponds to a pseudogene. The CDR3 is 15 residues long. CDR3 amino acids: CASSKAPQPSYEQYF. The CDR3 bases are TGTGCCAGCAGCAAAGCCCCACAACCCTCCTACGAGCAGTACTTC.

This clonotype was detected a few times. The chain couples TRBV5-1 to TRBJ2-1; the match to TRBD1 covers 11 bases. Losses at the gene ends were 5 bases for V and 6 bases for J; bases not matched to a gene: 1. CDR3 length: 13 amino acids. From germline, CDR1 is SGHRS and CDR2 YFSETQ. Here the CDR3 reads CASRGTGGNEQFF. The CDR3 DNA follows: TGCGCCAGCAGGGGGACAGGGGGCAATGAGCAGTTCTTC.

This clonotype was recorded at least ten times. The chain recombines TRBV7-2 with TRBJ2-3; D remains ambiguous. Trimming pared 5 bases from V and 2 bases from J, leaving 5 bases between. There are 12 residues in the CDR3. CDR1 and CDR2 (germline): SGHTA, FQGNSA. The CDR3 here is CASSPPTDTQYF. CDR3 coding DNA: TGTGCCAGCAGCCCCCCCACAGATACGCAGTATTTT.

This clonotype was detected once. The chain carries TRBV5-8 and TRBJ2-2; TRBD1 aligns across 7 bases. CDR3 length: 14 amino acids. CDR1 and CDR2 from the germline V gene are SGHTS and YDEGEE. V shed 5 bases and J 4 bases; nucleotides not matched to a gene: 5. CDR3 nucleotides: TGTGCCAGCAGGACAGGGCTCCTCACCGGGGAGCTGTTTTTT. The encoded protein is CASRTGLLTGELFF.

The genes are TRBV6-6 and TRBJ2-7; the D gene could be TRBD1 or TRBD2 (5 bases each). The CDR3 runs to 13 residues. Germline V lookup: CDR1 MNHNY, CDR2 SVGAGI (reference sequence). Between the trimmed V and J ends, which lost 4 bases and 6 bases, there was a span of 13 bases. CDR3 region: CASSSRDGGEQYF. CDR3 DNA: TGTGCCAGCAGTTCCCGGGACGGCGGCGAGCAGTACTTC.

This chain joins TRBV20-1 and TRBJ2-4; 14 nucleotides match TRBD2. The CDR3 length is 16 residues. V gave up 7 bases and J gave up 3 bases; unmatched junction bases: 8. Germline loops: CDR1 DFQATT, CDR2 SNEGSKA (reference sequence). CDR3 residues: CSVAGLAGVGKNIQYF. The CDR3 DNA reads as TGCAGTGTCGCGGGACTAGCGGGAGTGGGCAAAAACATTCAGTACTTC.

This clonotype was counted between two and nine times. The rearrangement links TRBV3-1 to TRBJ2-3, with D hard to call. Germline CDR1 is LGHDT and CDR2 is YNNKEL (reference sequence). There are 14 residues in the CDR3. V gave up 1 base and J gave up 5 bases, with 10 bases separating them. The CDR3, as DNA: TGTGCCAGCAGCCAAGGTCTACTGGGAGATACGCAGTATTTT. Translated, it gives CASSQGLLGDTQYF.

This clonotype was seen more than once but under ten times. The chain recombines TRBV11-1 with TRBJ2-1; D is undetermined. V was cut by 5 bases and J by 5 bases, with 7 bases left in between. This CDR3 spans 12 amino acids. The V gene's germline CDR1 is SGHAT and CDR2 FQDESV (reference sequence). This CDR3 is CASSPTHNEQFF. For the CDR3, the DNA is TGTGCCAGCAGCCCAACTCACAATGAGCAGTTCTTC.

This clonotype was counted ten times or more. The chain uses TRBV20-1 and TRBJ2-1; 7 bases match TRBD2. The CDR3 is made up of 15 amino acids. V lost 3 bases and J lost 3; bases outside the gene matches: 8. CDR1 and CDR2 (germline): DFQATT, SNEGSKA (reference sequence). The CDR3 here is CSASGAGAVYNEQFF. The CDR3 nucleotides are TGCAGTGCTAGTGGTGCGGGAGCTGTCTACAATGAGCAGTTCTTC.

This clonotype was detected only a few times. The V and J genes are TRBV5-4 and TRBJ2-1; D ambiguous. Germline loops: CDR1 SGHNT, CDR2 YYREEE (reference sequence). V was shortened by 0 bases and J by 3 bases, with 4 bases between the two germline ends. This CDR3 has 13 amino acids. The CDR3 spells CASSLGNYNEQFF. The CDR3 bases are TGTGCCAGCAGCTTGGGCAACTACAATGAGCAGTTCTTC. The complete variable domain, with remaining parts taken from reference TRBV5-4 and TRBJ2-1, reads ETGVTQSPTHLIKTRGQQVTLRCSSQSGHNTVSWYQQALGQGPQFIFQYYREEENGRGNFPPRFSGLQFPNYSSELNVNALELDDSALYLCASSLGNYNEQFFGPGTRLTVL.

The chain combines TRBV6-1 with TRBJ2-1; D gene unclear. V was pared by 7 bases and J by 0 bases, with 16 bases between. This CDR3 has 16 residues. Per germline, CDR1 MNHNS and CDR2 SASEGT. The CDR3 sequence is CASTPPGGISYNEQFF. The CDR3, as DNA: TGTGCCAGCACTCCGCCAGGCGGCATCTCCTACAATGAGCAGTTCTTC.

CDR3 residues: CASSFLGGDQPQHF. CDR3 coding DNA: TGTGCCAGCAGCTTCTTGGGTGGGGATCAGCCCCAGCATTTT. The chain uses TRBV7-2 and TRBJ1-5; no clear D gene. CDR1 is SGHTA and CDR2 is FQGNSA in the germline V gene. This CDR3 is 14 amino acids long. Deletions cut 3 bases from V and 5 bases from J, with 11 bases between.

In its sample, this clonotype was seen many times. The rearrangement joins TRBV6-5 to TRBJ2-6, with TRBD1 matching over 11 bases. The CDR3 loop spans 18 amino acids. In germline, CDR1 is MNHEY, CDR2 SVGAGI. With 4 bases clipped from V and 4 bases from J, the junction kept 9 bases outside the gene matches. CDR3: CASSFGGTGGTGANVLTF. The DNA of the CDR3 is TGTGCCAGCAGTTTCGGGGGGACAGGGGGTACAGGGGCCAACGTCCTGACTTTC.

This clonotype was seen a handful of times. The chain carries TRBV10-2 and TRBJ2-3; TRBD2 agrees at 14 bases. From germline, CDR1 is WSHSY and CDR2 SAAADI. With V trimmed by 6 bases and J by 7 bases, 18 bases remained unmatched. The CDR3 is 19 amino acids. This CDR3 reads CASRKGLAGENGVLNTQYF. DNA of the CDR3: TGCGCCAGCAGGAAGGGACTAGCGGGAGAGAATGGGGTACTAAATACGCAGTATTTT.

The chain carries TRBV24-1 and TRBJ2-2; D uncertain. Per germline, CDR1 KGHDR and CDR2 SFDVKD. V was shortened by 4 bases and J by 0 bases, with 8 bases between the two germline ends. This CDR3 has 15 amino acids. The CDR3 DNA reads as TGTGCCACCAGTGACATCCCGGCGAACACCGGGGAGCTGTTTTTT. Residues: CATSDIPANTGELFF.

This clonotype was seen a few times. J is TRBJ2-6 and V is TRBV12-3 or TRBV12-4; D may be TRBD1 (7 bases). This CDR3 contains 19 residues. The V and J ends lost 2 bases and 0 bases respectively, with 17 bases between them. The CDR3 loop reads CASSLPLGRGVSGANVLTF. In DNA form, the CDR3 reads TGTGCCAGCAGTTTACCTCTAGGCAGGGGGGTCTCTGGGGCCAACGTCCTGACTTTC.

J is TRBJ2-3 and V is TRBV5-6, with 8 bases identical to TRBD1. CDR3 length equals 15 residues. The ends lost 4 bases at V and 3 bases at J; junction bases unmatched: 7. Germline values: CDR1 SGHDT, CDR2 YYEEEE. The DNA of the CDR3 is TGTGCCAGCAGCCAATACAGGGGGGTTACAGATACGCAGTATTTT. Its translation: CASSQYRGVTDTQYF.

V usage is TRBV6-1 and J usage is TRBJ2-7; the match to TRBD2 covers 14 bases. With V trimmed by 6 bases and J by 12 bases, 16 bases remained unmatched. The CDR3 loop spans 16 amino acids. Germline V CDR1 and CDR2: MNHNS, SASEGT. The CDR3 DNA reads TGTGCCAGCAGGGACCTAGGGGCCGGGACTAGCGGGAGAGGGTACTTC. Protein product: CASRDLGAGTSGRGYF.

This clonotype was seen a few times. The chain recombines TRBV7-2 with TRBJ2-2; D ambiguous. Trimming shortened V by 1 base and J by 8 bases, and 11 bases separated the two germline ends. Germline CDR1 reads SGHTA; CDR2 reads FQGNSA. This CDR3 spans 14 amino acids. DNA for the CDR3: TGTGCCAGCAGCTTAGGAACGGCTGCGGGGGAGCTGTTTTTT. It codes for CASSLGTAAGELFF.

The chain uses TRBV4-3 and TRBJ2-7, with D perhaps TRBD1 (5 bases). Germline V gene data show CDR1 as LGHNA and CDR2 as YSLEER. With 2 bases removed from V and 5 bases from J, the gap between germline ends came to 13 bases. The CDR3 consists of 14 residues. The CDR3, as DNA: TGCGCCAGCAGCCAAAGGGGCCAAACGGACGAGCAGTACTTC. Encoded protein: CASSQRGQTDEQYF.

This clonotype was seen repeatedly, ten times or more. The rearrangement joins TRBV7-2 to TRBJ2-5; weak D call: TRBD2 (6 bases). V was trimmed by 5 bases and J by 2 bases, leaving 12 bases between them. This CDR3 contains 14 residues. From germline, CDR1 is SGHTA and CDR2 FQGNSA. CDR3 region: CASSRPGVQETQYF. In DNA, the CDR3 is TGTGCCAGCAGCCGCCCGGGGGTTCAAGAGACCCAGTACTTC.

In its sample, this clonotype was seen many times. J is TRBJ2-1 and V is TRBV28; TRBD1 is a possible D gene (5 bases). This CDR3 has 18 amino acids. V was clipped by 5 bases and J by 1 base, with 21 bases between them. Germline-derived CDR1 and CDR2 are MDHEN and SYDVKM. CDR3 in DNA: TGTGCCAGCAGTGGGGATGGGTCGCCGACAGCTTCCTACAATGAGCAGTTCTTC. This sequence encodes CASSGDGSPTASYNEQFF.

This clonotype was seen more than once but under ten times. V gene TRBV7-2 combines with J gene TRBJ2-1, with D possibly being TRBD1 (7 bases). V gave up 7 bases and J gave up 0 bases, with 10 bases separating them. The CDR3 has 14 amino acids. CDR1 and CDR2 from the germline V gene are SGHTA and FQGNSA. The CDR3 region has the DNA TGTGCCAGCACAGGGGGAGGCTCCTACAATGAGCAGTTCTTC. Its protein product is CASTGGGSYNEQFF.

This clonotype was found a few times. The CDR3 here is CASSVNSGANVLTF. CDR3 nucleotide sequence: TGTGCCAGCAGCGTAAACTCTGGGGCCAACGTCCTGACTTTC. This chain connects TRBV9 to TRBJ2-6; no clear D. This CDR3 has 14 amino acids. Germline assignment: CDR1 SGDLS and CDR2 YYNGEE. Between the trimmed V and J ends, which lost 1 base and 0 bases, there was a span of 2 bases.